One sample yielded the 15 T cell receptor beta chains listed below, sequenced in a study of T cells after yellow fever vaccination. TCRdb processed the 5' RACE reads anew with MiXCR; each CDR3 protein has one entry. The sample lists 300,000 to 400,000 distinct CDR3 sequences, 8% to 10% occurring once. The sample was PBMCs, taken on the day of the first yellow fever vaccination. The source of these receptors is a man between 18 and 29 years old who received the YFV17D yellow fever vaccine.

This clonotype has a count of ten or more. The genes are TRBV7-9 and TRBJ1-1; no definite D call. The CDR3 consists of 14 residues. In germline, CDR1 is SEHNR, CDR2 FQNEAQ (reference sequence). V lost 2 bases to trimming and J lost 8 bases, with 15 bases between them. The CDR3 loop is CASSLNFVGVEAFF. The CDR3, as DNA: TGTGCCAGCAGCTTAAATTTTGTTGGGGTGGAAGCTTTCTTT.

The gene calls are TRBV2 and TRBJ1-1; D not certain. This CDR3 has 13 residues. V was clipped by 9 bases and J by 1 base, with 12 bases between them. Germline-derived CDR1 and CDR2 are SNHLY and FYNNEI. CDR3 amino acids: CASTTNENTEAFF. For the CDR3, the DNA is TGTGCCAGTACTACAAACGAGAACACTGAAGCTTTCTTT.

This clonotype was recorded a few times. The J gene is TRBJ1-1, the V gene TRBV4-3, with TRBD1 as a possible D gene (6 bases). Germline CDR1 is LGHNA and CDR2 is YSLEER. V was pared by 2 bases and J by 6 bases, with 13 bases between. This CDR3 is built from 14 residues. The CDR3 region is CASSQQGFRAEAFF. The CDR3 nucleotides are TGCGCCAGCAGCCAACAGGGGTTCCGGGCTGAAGCTTTCTTT.

In DNA form, the CDR3 reads TGTGCCAGCAGTCAACTCGGACAGGGTTCCAATCAGCCCCAGCATTTT. Protein product: CASSQLGQGSNQPQHF. The chain combines TRBV6-5 with TRBJ1-5; 8 nucleotides agree with TRBD1. The CDR3 totals 16 residues. V shed 5 bases and J 3 bases; nucleotides not matched to a gene: 9. Germline V lookup: CDR1 MNHEY, CDR2 SVGAGI.

This chain links TRBV6-2 or TRBV6-3 with TRBJ2-7; unclear D gene. Trimming removed 8 bases from V and 0 bases from J, with 8 bases in between. From germline, CDR1 is MNHEY and CDR2 SVGEGT. This CDR3 spans 12 amino acids. CDR3 nucleotide sequence: TGTGCCAGCGGGCTAAGCTCCTACGAGCAGTACGTC. Translated: CASGLSSYEQYV.

This chain connects TRBV6-1 to TRBJ2-1; 7 nucleotides line up with TRBD2. Trimming at V came to 8 bases and at J to 0 bases, leaving 7 bases not matched to a gene. The CDR3 runs 15 residues. Germline V gene sequence: CDR1 MNHNS, CDR2 SASEGT. CDR3 protein: CASSERTSSYNEQFF. The CDR3 nucleotides read TGTGCCAGCTCCGAGCGGACTAGCTCCTACAATGAGCAGTTCTTC.

The V and J genes are TRBV24-1 and TRBJ2-5; TRBD1 aligns across 7 bases. With 2 bases clipped from V and 5 bases from J, the junction kept 10 bases outside the gene matches. The CDR3 contains 16 residues. The germline gives CDR1 KGHDR, CDR2 SFDVKD. CDR3 DNA sequence: TGTGCCACCAGTGATTCCCGGGACAGCGTACTCGAGACCCAGTACTTC. It codes for CATSDSRDSVLETQYF.

The genes are TRBV12-3 or TRBV12-4 and TRBJ2-2, with TRBD1 as a possible D gene (8 bases). Deletions cut 6 bases from V and 7 bases from J, with 18 bases between. The CDR3 spans 15 residues. The CDR3: CASSTGGGPFGELFF. The CDR3, as DNA: TGTGCCAGCAGCACAGGGGGGGGGCCTTTCGGGGAGCTGTTTTTT.

The chain is built from TRBV7-2 and TRBJ1-3; no definite D call. V lost 3 bases, J lost 4 bases, and 7 bases lay in between. The CDR3 runs to 13 residues. Per the germline V gene, CDR1 is SGHTA and CDR2 is FQGNSA. Here the CDR3 DNA reads TGTGCCAGCAGCTTCGGAACGGGAAACACCATATATTTT. It is translated as CASSFGTGNTIYF.

This clonotype was seen repeatedly, ten times or more. This sequence joins TRBV7-6 and TRBJ2-1, with 8 positions matching TRBD2. CDR1 SGHVS and CDR2 FNYEAQ come from the germline V gene. The CDR3 spans 17 residues. V trimming: 5 bases; J trimming: 4 bases; junction bases outside the gene matches: 13. Here the CDR3 DNA reads TGTGCCAGCAGCGCGGGCTGGCGGGGGGCTGGATACAATGAGCAGTTCTTC. Translation gives CASSAGWRGAGYNEQFF.

This clonotype was recorded many times. The gene calls are TRBV20-1 and TRBJ1-1; 8 bases are shared with TRBD1. This CDR3 spans 18 amino acids. From germline, CDR1 is DFQATT and CDR2 SNEGSKA (reference sequence). Trimming cost V 0 bases and J 5 bases; bases outside gene matches: 17. CDR3 sequence: CSARDQRTGPISRTEAFF. CDR3 bases: TGCAGTGCTAGAGATCAGAGGACAGGGCCGATCTCACGGACTGAAGCTTTCTTT.

This clonotype is labeled medium-sized (0.01 to 0.1%). The chain is built from TRBV3-1 and TRBJ1-2; D is unresolved. The CDR3 has 12 amino acids. Germline V lookup: CDR1 LGHDT, CDR2 YNNKEL (reference sequence). Trimming removed 4 bases at V and 4 bases at J, with 7 bases between. The CDR3 sequence: CASSRESYGYTF. The CDR3 nucleotides read TGTGCCAGCAGCCGAGAGTCCTATGGCTACACCTTC.

The sample holds many counts of this clonotype. This chain links TRBV29-1 with TRBJ1-2, with no clear D. Trimming pared 4 bases from V and 3 bases from J, leaving 6 bases between. Germline V gives CDR1 SQVTM, CDR2 ANQGSEA. This CDR3 is built from 11 residues. Here the CDR3 reads CSVVIHYGYTF. Here the CDR3 DNA reads TGCAGCGTTGTAATTCACTATGGCTACACCTTC.

CDR3 nucleotides: TGTGCCAGCAGTCGGGACACCAACTCTGGGGCCAACGTCCTGACTTTC. The encoded protein is CASSRDTNSGANVLTF. The genes are TRBV12-3 or TRBV12-4 and TRBJ2-6; D is perhaps TRBD1 (6 bases). The V end was cut by 5 bases, the J end by 0 bases, with 11 bases between. The CDR3 has 16 amino acids.

The V and J genes are TRBV7-9 and TRBJ1-1; TRBD1 agrees at 7 bases. The ends lost 3 bases at V and 0 bases at J; junction bases unmatched: 7. There are 16 residues in the CDR3. Germline V CDR1 and CDR2: SEHNR, FQNEAQ (reference sequence). CDR3 nucleotides: TGTGCCAGCAGCTTTCTCACCGGGACAGTGAACACTGAAGCTTTCTTT. This codes for CASSFLTGTVNTEAFF.